This is a list of T cell receptor beta chains from one sample in a study of shared T cell receptors in the human thymus. Profiled with immunoSEQ multiplex PCR; TCRdb holds only in-frame clones, not every one. Of 700,000 to 750,000 clones in the sample, around 85% are singletons; the top ten hold around 0.0099%. These sequences were also reported in another study, on human thymus T cells.

Sequencing was carried out using thymocytes. All receptors come from a girl under three years old with a congenital heart defect. The CDR3 runs from the conserved cysteine through the conserved F or W. The D gene is left open where the match is weak. Some rows mark clone size as missing; the rest say once, few, many or name a class of expanded clone.

j_call,v_call,d_call,clone_size,cdr3_aa,cdr3_nt
TRBJ2-2,TRBV9,TRBD2,.,CASSPASGNRRGTGELFF,TGTGCCAGCAGCCCTGCTAGCGGGAACCGGAGGGGCACCGGGGAGCTGTTTTTT
TRBJ1-6,TRBV7-6,TRBD1,.,CASSSRDRGRAYNSPLHF,TGTGCCAGCAGCTCAAGAGACAGGGGGCGAGCCTATAATTCACCCCTCCACTTT
TRBJ2-3,TRBV5-6,TRBD1,.,CASSSTGVEQYF,TGTGCCAGCAGCTCGACAGGGGTGGAGCAGTATTTT
TRBJ1-1,TRBV28,TRBD1,few,CASSLNRGNTEAFF,TGTGCCAGCAGTTTAAACAGGGGGAACACTGAAGCTTTCTTT
TRBJ1-2,TRBV7-9,TRBD1,once,CASSSGTGGNLRYTF,TGTGCCAGCAGTTCCGGGACAGGGGGAAATCTCCGCTACACCTTC
TRBJ1-1,TRBV7-4,TRBD1,.,CASSSPGTGRENTEAFF,TGTGCCAGCAGCTCCCCCGGGACAGGGCGCGAGAACACTGAAGCTTTCTTT
TRBJ2-4,TRBV6-6,.,.,CASRGGEGRNIQYF,TGTGCCAGCAGAGGGGGAGAGGGGCGAAACATTCAGTACTTC
TRBJ2-7,TRBV6-5,TRBD1,.,CASSCGQGMDEQYF,TGTGCCAGCAGTTGCGGACAGGGAATGGACGAGCAGTACTTC
TRBJ1-2,TRBV29-1,.,.,CSVGGIFYGYTF,TGCAGCGTGGGAGGGATATTCTATGGCTACACCTTC
TRBJ2-1,TRBV9,TRBD1,.,CASSPLHTAGQGYNEQFF,TGTGCCAGCAGCCCGCTACACACAGCGGGACAGGGCTACAATGAGCAGTTCTTC
TRBJ1-2,TRBV9,.,.,CASSVSTGLRANGYTF,TGTGCCAGCAGCGTATCGACAGGACTCAGGGCTAATGGCTACACCTTC
TRBJ1-4,TRBV4-1,TRBD1,.,CASSQPGTGEKLFF,TGCGCCAGCAGCCAACCCGGGACAGGTGAAAAACTGTTTTTT
TRBJ1-5,TRBV7-2,.,.,CASSARRVRVDQPQHF,TGTGCCAGCAGCGCTAGGCGGGTACGCGTCGATCAGCCCCAGCATTTT
TRBJ1-4,TRBV12-5,.,.,CASGLGLTRVANEKLFF,TGTGCTAGTGGTTTGGGACTCACCAGGGTAGCTAATGAAAAACTGTTTTTT
TRBJ1-2,TRBV30,.,.,CAWVAAGGIIPTYYGYTF,TGTGCCTGGGTTGCCGCGGGGGGAATTATCCCCACTTACTATGGCTACACCTTC
TRBJ1-6,TRBV11-2,TRBD1,.,CASSLAGAGGGSPLHF,TGTGCCAGCAGCTTAGCGGGGGCAGGGGGCGGATCACCCCTCCACTTT
TRBJ2-6,TRBV2,.,.,CASGTRGWANVLTF,TGTGCCAGCGGTACCAGGGGCTGGGCCAACGTCCTGACTTTC
TRBJ1-2,TRBV7-9,.,few,CASSLAIGSPRGYTF,TGTGCCAGCAGCTTAGCTATAGGCTCCCCCAGGGGCTACACCTTC
TRBJ1-3,TRBV7-9,.,.,CASSSHRLRGSGNTIYF,TGTGCCAGCAGCTCCCACAGGCTCCGGGGGTCTGGAAACACCATATATTTT
TRBJ2-7,TRBV9,.,.,CASSVGPGGEQYF,TGTGCCAGCAGCGTAGGCCCCGGGGGCGAGCAGTACTTC
TRBJ2-7,TRBV28,.,.,CASQGPRYFSPFYPSYEQYF,TGTGCCAGCCAGGGGCCGAGGTACTTTTCCCCTTTTTACCCTTCCTACGAGCAGTACTTC
TRBJ1-1,TRBV7-3,TRBD1,.,CASSLGDRGDTEAFF,TGTGCCAGCAGCTTGGGGGACAGGGGGGACACTGAAGCTTTCTTT
TRBJ2-2,TRBV5-1,TRBD1,.,CASYRGTNTGELFF,TGCGCCAGCTACAGGGGGACGAACACCGGGGAGCTGTTTTTT
TRBJ2-5,TRBV5-1,TRBD2,.,CASSLIGLERGGLETQYF,TGCGCCAGCAGCTTGATCGGGCTAGAGCGGGGGGGCTTAGAGACCCAGTACTTC
TRBJ1-1,TRBV14,.,.,CASSHPSSLATEAFF,TGTGCCAGCAGCCATCCCTCGTCGTTGGCCACTGAAGCTTTCTTT
TRBJ1-3,TRBV5-6,.,.,CASSFRVGGSGNTIYF,TGTGCCAGCAGTTTCAGGGTCGGTGGCTCTGGAAACACCATATATTTT
TRBJ2-7,TRBV29-1,.,.,CSALTGRAYEQYF,TGCAGCGCCTTGACAGGTCGAGCCTACGAGCAGTACTTC
TRBJ1-1,TRBV11-2,.,.,CASSKGREADTEAFF,TGTGCCAGCAGCAAGGGCAGGGAGGCCGACACTGAAGCTTTCTTT
TRBJ2-7,TRBV25-1,TRBD1,.,CASSADRVIYEQYF,TGTGCCAGCAGTGCGGACAGGGTCATATACGAGCAGTACTTC
TRBJ1-5,TRBV28,.,.,CASSPMTGRSNQPQHF,TGTGCCAGCAGCCCTATGACAGGCCGTAGCAATCAGCCCCAGCATTTT
TRBJ1-1,TRBV6-4,.,few,CASSLDSRNTEAFF,TGTGCCAGCAGTTTGGACAGTCGAAACACTGAAGCTTTCTTT
TRBJ1-5,TRBV4-3,.,.,CASSRAGSNQPQHF,TGCGCCAGCAGCCGAGCGGGTAGCAATCAGCCCCAGCATTTT
TRBJ1-2,TRBV19,TRBD1,.,CASRPGQGFNGYTF,TGTGCCAGTAGACCGGGACAGGGTTTCAATGGCTACACCTTC
TRBJ2-3,TRBV7-2,.,.,CASSFYHRRDTQYF,TGTGCCAGCAGCTTCTATCACAGGCGAGATACGCAGTATTTT
TRBJ2-7,TRBV5-1,TRBD1,once,CASRRETGYEQYF,TGCGCCAGCAGACGCGAGACAGGGTACGAGCAGTACTTC
TRBJ1-1,TRBV6-5,TRBD1,.,CASRLTGGTEAFF,TGTGCCAGCAGATTGACAGGGGGCACTGAAGCTTTCTTT
TRBJ1-2,TRBV19,.,.,CASSPRGAGVWNYGYTF,TGTGCCAGTAGTCCCAGGGGCGCCGGGGTTTGGAACTATGGCTACACCTTC
TRBJ2-5,TRBV5-1,TRBD2,.,CASSLDGAGGCETQYF,TGCGCCAGCAGCTTGGACGGAGCGGGGGGTTGCGAGACCCAGTACTTC
TRBJ2-1,TRBV6-1,.,.,CASSERSTRANEQFF,TGTGCCAGCAGTGAAAGATCGACTAGAGCCAATGAGCAGTTCTTC
TRBJ2-7,TRBV2,.,.,CASILDRRNDEQYF,TGTGCCAGCATCCTAGACCGTCGCAACGACGAGCAGTACTTC
TRBJ1-1,TRBV7-2,TRBD1,once,CASSPRPGGGMNTEAFF,TGTGCCAGCAGCCCCCGGCCAGGGGGCGGCATGAACACTGAAGCTTTCTTT
TRBJ1-1,TRBV5-6,.,.,CASSLRAGVAEAFF,TGTGCCAGCAGCTTGCGGGCAGGGGTAGCTGAAGCTTTCTTT
TRBJ2-7,TRBV15,TRBD1,few,CATSKSRDSLSYEQYF,TGTGCCACCAGCAAGAGTAGGGACAGCTTATCCTACGAGCAGTACTTC
TRBJ2-7,TRBV11-2,.,.,CASSFEVSYEQYF,TGTGCCAGCAGCTTCGAGGTGTCCTACGAGCAGTACTTC
TRBJ1-2,TRBV10-3,.,.,CAISAGGAIKDYGYTF,TGTGCCATCAGTGCAGGTGGCGCCATAAAGGACTATGGCTACACCTTC
TRBJ2-3,TRBV4-3,TRBD2,.,CASSSWASGGTDTQYF,TGCGCCAGCAGCTCTTGGGCTAGCGGGGGGACAGATACGCAGTATTTT
TRBJ2-5,TRBV5-8,.,.,CASSLENRFQIQETQYF,TGTGCCAGCAGCCTCGAAAACAGGTTCCAAATTCAAGAGACCCAGTACTTC
TRBJ2-1,TRBV7-9,.,.,CASSRNGRLSQFF,TGTGCCAGCAGCCGTAACGGCCGACTAAGCCAGTTCTTC